One T cell receptor beta chain is described in this entry. This CDR3 has 13 residues. Germline V gives CDR1 MGHRA, CDR2 YSYEKL. Trimming removed 0 bases at V and 8 bases at J, with 7 bases between. This entry belongs to a study of Ad26.COV2.S vaccination and SARS-CoV-2 variants. Repertoires were generated with immunoSEQ multiplex PCR, while TCRdb's copy carries only in-frame clones and drops some. The data show 300,000 to 400,000 clones, under 95% seen once. The source is a human donor who had recovered from COVID-19. This specimen was peripheral blood, taken after recovery from COVID-19. The chain links TRBV4-1 to TRBJ1-4, with no clear D. The CDR3 region is CASSQDIREKLFF. CDR3 sequence (DNA): TGCGCCAGCAGCCAAGATATTAGGGAAAAACTGTTTTTT.